This TCR beta chain originates from a study of CXCR3-negative and CXCR3-positive naive CD8 T cells. Across the whole study: Roughly 1.5 +/- 0.3 million TRB reads came from each library, giving 110 million to 150 million in total. Findings and limits, study-wide: CXCR3-positive naive cells had TRB CDR3s that were more hydrophobic than CXCR3-negative naive cells had. After cryopreservation, CXCR3 expression dropped partially; most assays used fresh PBMCs.

UMI-labeled 5' RACE yielded the TRB cDNA libraries. Using the 5' RACE reads, TCRdb records one entry per CDR3 protein without DNA. This sample carries around 80,000 distinct CDR3 sequences, with approximately 0.58% going to the ten biggest clones. The authors gated naive CD8+ T cells as CD45RO-CCR7+CD27+CD95-. Germline V lookup: CDR1 MGHRA, CDR2 YSYEKL. CDR3 length: 20 residues. In the case of this clonotype: Its antigen is as yet unknown.

Sequenced: naive CXCR3+ CD8+ T cells from blood. The subset is: CD45RO-CCR7+CD27+CD95- naive CD8+ T cells expressing CXCR3 (TNR3+). The rearrangement joins TRBV4-1 to TRBJ2-1; TCRdb's assignment of TRBD2 cannot be checked, as there is no DNA. This clonotype was sampled from a human donor in good health. Some clones in this sample may be carry-over from other donors' samples. CDR3 sequence: CASSPILLRGGPYTTNEQFF.